This T cell receptor (beta chain) was retrieved from a study of T cell responses to AZD1222 COVID-19 vaccine. The protocol was immunoSEQ multiplex PCR, while the TCRdb copy is restricted to in-frame clones and leaves out a portion. The table lists around 140,000 clones, roughly 85% of them singletons. Whole-study results and caveats: Donors were chiefly white British, with a greater number of females, and clonal diversity was perhaps underestimated. Spike-spanning, vaccine-associated CD4 TCRs were dominant at 160-218 and 743-854. Reports say nearly half of spike-specific TCRs go after unmutated variant regions. Only a handful of AZD1222 recipients, roughly 6 in all, had baseline seropositivity.

Germline values: CDR1 MNHEY, CDR2 SVGAGI. The CDR3 is 16 residues long. The V gene lost 1 base and the J gene lost 2 bases, with 14 bases spanning the gap. Comments on this clone: Its antigen is unknown.

The material was peripheral blood, obtained 28 days after the second dose of the MenACWY control vaccine. The rearrangement uses TRBV6-5 and TRBJ1-2; D may be TRBD1 (6 bases). This TCR came from an adult who received the MenACWY meningococcal vaccine as a control. In DNA form, the CDR3 reads TGTGCCAGCAGTTACTTGATTACGCAGGGGAACTATGGCTACACCTTC. This encodes CASSYLITQGNYGYTF.